The clone carrying this T cell receptor beta chain appeared a few times. Its antigen is undetermined. A much more abundant neighbour one base away suggests this may be a read error. The sample is drawn from a study of blood T cells in healthy people across ages. The CDR3 is 14 amino acids. The germline gives CDR1 MNHNY, CDR2 SVGAGI (reference sequence). Study results and limitations: A strong correlation was seen between TCR beta diversity and naive T cell percentage.

Primed by a sample-barcoded 5' primer and a J-beta primer mix, a second PCR proceeded for roughly 6 to 12 cycles. TCRdb fed the 5' RACE reads into MiXCR, producing one record per CDR3 protein. The sample has hundreds of thousands of distinct CDR3 sequences; approximately 52% are singletons. The chain is built from TRBV6-6 and TRBJ2-1; maybe TRBD2 (6 bases). The sequence was collected from a woman of 80 years or more in good health. Sequenced: blood. The CDR3, as DNA: TGTGCCAGCAGTGACTCGAGACGGGAGACTGAGCAGTTCTTC. It translates to CASSDSRRETEQFF.